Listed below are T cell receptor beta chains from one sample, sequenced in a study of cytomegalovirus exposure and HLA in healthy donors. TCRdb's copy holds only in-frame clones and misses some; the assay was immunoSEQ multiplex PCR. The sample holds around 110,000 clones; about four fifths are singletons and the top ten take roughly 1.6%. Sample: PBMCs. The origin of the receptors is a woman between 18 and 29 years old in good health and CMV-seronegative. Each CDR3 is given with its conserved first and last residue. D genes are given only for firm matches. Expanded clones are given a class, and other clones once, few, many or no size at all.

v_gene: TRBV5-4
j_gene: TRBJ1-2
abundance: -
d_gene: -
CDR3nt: TGTGCCAGCAGCTTAAACCAGGGGAACTATGGCTACACCTTC
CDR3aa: CASSLNQGNYGYTF

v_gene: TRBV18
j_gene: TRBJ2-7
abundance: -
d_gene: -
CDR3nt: TGTGCCAGCTCACCCTCCGGGACTCAAGACGAGCAGTACTTC
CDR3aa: CASSPSGTQDEQYF

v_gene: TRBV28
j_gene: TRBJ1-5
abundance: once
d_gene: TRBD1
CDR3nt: TGTGCCAGCAGTCCCGACAGGGCCGTAAGCAATCAGCCCCAGCATTTT
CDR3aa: CASSPDRAVSNQPQHF

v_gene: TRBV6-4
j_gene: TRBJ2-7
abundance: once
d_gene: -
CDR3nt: TGTGCCAGCAGTCAATATTCCGGGACAACCGAGCAGTACTTC
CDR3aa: CASSQYSGTTEQYF

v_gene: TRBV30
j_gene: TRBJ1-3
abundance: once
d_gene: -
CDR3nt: TGTGCCTGGACAGGGGACTCTGGAAACACCATATATTTT
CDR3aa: CAWTGDSGNTIYF

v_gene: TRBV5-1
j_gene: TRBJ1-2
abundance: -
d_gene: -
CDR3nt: TGCGCCAGCAGCTTCGGGGGAGCTAACTATGGCTACACCTTC
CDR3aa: CASSFGGANYGYTF

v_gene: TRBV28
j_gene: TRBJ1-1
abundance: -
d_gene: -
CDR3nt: TGTGTCACTATCGCTCCCGCGGGGACTGAAGCTTTCTTT
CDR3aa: CVTIAPAGTEAFF

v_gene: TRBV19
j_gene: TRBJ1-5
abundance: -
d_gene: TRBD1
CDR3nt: TGTGCCAGCCGACAGGGTTACGGTCAGCCCCAGCATTTT
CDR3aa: CASRQGYGQPQHF

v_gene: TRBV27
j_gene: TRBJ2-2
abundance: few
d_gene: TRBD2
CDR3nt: TGTGCCAGCAGTTTATGGTTCTCTGCGGGGGGAACGAACACCGGGGAGCTGTTTTTT
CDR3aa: CASSLWFSAGGTNTGELFF

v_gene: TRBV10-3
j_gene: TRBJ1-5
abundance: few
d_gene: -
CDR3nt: TGTGCCTGCACGGGGGATAGCAATCAGCCCCAGCATTTT
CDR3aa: CACTGDSNQPQHF

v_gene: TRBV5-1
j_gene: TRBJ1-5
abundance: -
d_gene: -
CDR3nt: TGCGCCAGCAGCTCGGAGGGGAGGGTTCATCAGCCCCAGCATTTT
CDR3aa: CASSSEGRVHQPQHF

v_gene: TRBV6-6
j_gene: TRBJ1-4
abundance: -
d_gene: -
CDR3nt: TGTGCCAGCGTGGGGCCAAATGAAAAACTGTTTTTT
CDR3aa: CASVGPNEKLFF

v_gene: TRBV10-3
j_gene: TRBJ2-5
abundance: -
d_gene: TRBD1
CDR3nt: TGTGCCATCAGCCGCTCGCGCGACAGGGAGCAAGAGACCCAGTACTTC
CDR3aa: CAISRSRDREQETQYF

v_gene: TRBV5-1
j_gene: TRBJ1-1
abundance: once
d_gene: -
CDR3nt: TGCGCCAGCAGGCCAGATCCGGGGACTGAAGCTTTCTTT
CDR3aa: CASRPDPGTEAFF

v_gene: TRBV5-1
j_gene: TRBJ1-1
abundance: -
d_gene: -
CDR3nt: TGCGCCAGCAGCCCGGGGGGGCAGCACACTGAAGCTTTCTTT
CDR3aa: CASSPGGQHTEAFF

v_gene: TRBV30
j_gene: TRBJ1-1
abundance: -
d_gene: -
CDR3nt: TGTGCCTGGGCGTTACAGGGTTACACTGAAGCTTTCTTT
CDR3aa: CAWALQGYTEAFF

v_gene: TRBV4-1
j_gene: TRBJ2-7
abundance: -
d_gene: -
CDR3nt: TGCGCCAGCAGCCAAGTAGGGGTTCTCGACCGGCTGGGGCAGTACTTC
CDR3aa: CASSQVGVLDRLGQYF

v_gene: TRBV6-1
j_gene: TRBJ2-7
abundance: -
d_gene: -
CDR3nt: TGTGCCAGCAGTCGTCGAAGGGAGGACCCTTACGAGCAGTACTTC
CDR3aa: CASSRRREDPYEQYF

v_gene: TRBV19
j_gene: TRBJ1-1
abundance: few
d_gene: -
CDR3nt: TGTGCCAGTAGTTCCTTCGGGTACACTGAAGCTTTCTTT
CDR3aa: CASSSFGYTEAFF

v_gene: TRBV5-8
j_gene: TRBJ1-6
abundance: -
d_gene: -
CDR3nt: TGTGCCAGCAGCCAGGGGCAGGGGTATTCACCCCTCCACTTT
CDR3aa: CASSQGQGYSPLHF

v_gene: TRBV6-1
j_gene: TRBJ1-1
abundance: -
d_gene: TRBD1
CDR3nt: TGTGCCAGCAGTGGCTCGAGAAGACAGGGGGACTTGAACACTGAAGCTTTCTTT
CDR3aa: CASSGSRRQGDLNTEAFF

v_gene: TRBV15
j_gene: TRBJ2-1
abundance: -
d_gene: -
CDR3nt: TGTGCCACCAGCAGAGATCAGGGTTATGAGCAGTTCTTC
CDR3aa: CATSRDQGYEQFF

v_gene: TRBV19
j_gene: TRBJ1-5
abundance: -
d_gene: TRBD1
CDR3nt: TGTGCCAGTCGACAGGGGTTAAATCAGCCCCAGCATTTT
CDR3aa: CASRQGLNQPQHF

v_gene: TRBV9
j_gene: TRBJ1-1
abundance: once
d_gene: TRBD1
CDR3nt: TGTGCCAGCAGCCCCCCGACAGGGATGAACACTGAAGCTTTCTTT
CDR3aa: CASSPPTGMNTEAFF

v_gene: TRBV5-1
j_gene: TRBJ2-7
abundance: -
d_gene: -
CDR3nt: TGCGCCAGCAGCTTGAGAGGGGAGGCCACGAGGCGCGAGCAGTACTTC
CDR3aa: CASSLRGEATRREQYF

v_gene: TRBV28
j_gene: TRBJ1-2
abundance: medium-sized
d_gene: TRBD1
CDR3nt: TGTGCCAGCAGAAACTCCGGGACAGACAATGGCTACACCTTC
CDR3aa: CASRNSGTDNGYTF

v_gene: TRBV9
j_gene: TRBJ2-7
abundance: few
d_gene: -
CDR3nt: TGTGCCAGCAGCCCCTCCGGAAGGGGCGAGCAGTACTTC
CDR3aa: CASSPSGRGEQYF

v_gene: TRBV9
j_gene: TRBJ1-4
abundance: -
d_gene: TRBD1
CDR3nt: TGTGCCAGCAGCGTAGGGGGGACAGGAAATGAAAAACTGTTTTTT
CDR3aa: CASSVGGTGNEKLFF

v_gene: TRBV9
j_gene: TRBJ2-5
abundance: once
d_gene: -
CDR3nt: TGTGCCAGCAGCGTAGATGCGGGGTACCAAGAGACCCAGTACTTC
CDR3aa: CASSVDAGYQETQYF

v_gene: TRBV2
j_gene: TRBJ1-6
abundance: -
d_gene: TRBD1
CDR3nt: TGTGCCAGCACCCCGGGACAGGGGGTGGTTGCCCTCCACTTT
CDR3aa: CASTPGQGVVALHF

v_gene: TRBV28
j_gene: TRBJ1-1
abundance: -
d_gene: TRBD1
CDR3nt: TGTGCCAGCAGTTTCCGGCAGGGGGCCTACACTGAAGCTTTCTTT
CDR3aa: CASSFRQGAYTEAFF

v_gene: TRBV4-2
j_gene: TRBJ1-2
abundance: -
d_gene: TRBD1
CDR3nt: TGTGCCAGCAGCCGCCCCCGGGACAGCTATGGCTACACCTTC
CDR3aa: CASSRPRDSYGYTF

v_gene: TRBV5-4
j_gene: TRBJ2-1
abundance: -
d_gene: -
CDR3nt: TGTGCCAGCAAACTGGGGGGGCTGGGGGACCAGTTCTTC
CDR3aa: CASKLGGLGDQFF

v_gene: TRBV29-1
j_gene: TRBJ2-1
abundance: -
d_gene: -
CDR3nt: TGCAGCGTCGGAGACGGGCGGGTGGTCAATGAGCAGTTCTTC
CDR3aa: CSVGDGRVVNEQFF

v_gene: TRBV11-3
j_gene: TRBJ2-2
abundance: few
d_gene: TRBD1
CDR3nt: TGTGCCAGCAGCCCCGGGACAGCGAACACCGGGGAGCTGTTTTTT
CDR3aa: CASSPGTANTGELFF

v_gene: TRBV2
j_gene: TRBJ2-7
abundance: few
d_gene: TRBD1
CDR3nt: TGTGCCAGCAGTGAAGGACAGGGTCTCGGCGAGCAGTACTTC
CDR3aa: CASSEGQGLGEQYF

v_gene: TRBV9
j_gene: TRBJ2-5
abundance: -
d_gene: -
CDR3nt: TGTGCCAGCAGCGAGGGGTACCGCCGGGAGACCCAGTACTTC
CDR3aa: CASSEGYRRETQYF

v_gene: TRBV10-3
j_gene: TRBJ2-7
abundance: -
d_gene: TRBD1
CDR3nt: TGTGGCACCGGGACAGGGGCTATGGAGTACGAGCAGTACTTC
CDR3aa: CGTGTGAMEYEQYF

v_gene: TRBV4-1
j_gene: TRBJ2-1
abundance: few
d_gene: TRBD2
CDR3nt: TGCGCCAGCAGCCAGGGGACTAGCGGGGGTTATGAGCAGTTCTTC
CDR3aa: CASSQGTSGGYEQFF

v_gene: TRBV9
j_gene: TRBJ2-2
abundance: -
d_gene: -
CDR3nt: TGTGCCAGCAGCGCGGGACACCGGAACACCGGGGAGCTGTTTTTT
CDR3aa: CASSAGHRNTGELFF

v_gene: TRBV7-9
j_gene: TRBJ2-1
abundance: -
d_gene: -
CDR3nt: TGTGCCAGCAGCTTTTACACCGGGCAGGGCAGCTCCTACAATGAGCAGTTCTTC
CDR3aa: CASSFYTGQGSSYNEQFF

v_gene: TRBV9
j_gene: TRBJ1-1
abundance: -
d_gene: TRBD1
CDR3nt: TGTGCCAGCAGCCCCATCCCCGGACAGGCCCTTGCAGCTTTCTTT
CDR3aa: CASSPIPGQALAAFF